This TCR beta chain is from a study of blood T cell repertoires in COVID-19. On the study more broadly: Sites in the United States, Italy and Spain provided acute and convalescent COVID-19 samples. T cells, B-cell-depleted T cells, or PBMCs supplied cDNA or gDNA.

Germline V CDR1 and CDR2: MDHEN, SYDVKM. Trimming stripped 5 bases from V and 3 bases from J, with 11 bases between. This CDR3 is 13 amino acids long. Profiling relied on immunoSEQ multiplex PCR, and the TCRdb table lists in-frame clones only, not all of them. The sample lists roughly 100,000 clones, more than 80% seen once, with 8.5% to 9.5% in the top ten. This clone appeared a single time. The sequence was collected from a woman in her 70s with acute or convalescent COVID-19. Specimen: peripheral blood. The chain links TRBV28 to TRBJ2-7; maybe TRBD1 (6 bases). CDR3 sequence reads: CASSIGQSYEQYF. In DNA, the CDR3 is TGTGCCAGCAGTATCGGACAGAGCTACGAGCAGTACTTC.